The TCR beta chain described here comes from a study of T cells in Graves' hyperthyroidism and ophthalmopathy. Regions amplified from RNA transcripts were the TCR beta CDR3 regions. A set of HTBI primers served as the primers for a first-round RT-PCR of the TCR CDR3. In TCRdb, the multiplex PCR reads were re-called with MiXCR into one record per CDR3 protein. The table lists about 300,000 distinct CDR3 sequences, roughly 15% of them singletons. Germline lookup yields CDR1 LGHNA and CDR2 YNFKEQ. J gave up 7 bases and V 4 bases, and 7 bases lay outside the gene matches. CDR3 length: 14 amino acids. The chain joins TRBV4-2 to TRBJ1-5; TRBD1 matches at 7 bases. The sequencing input was blood. The receptor was derived from a woman aged 40 to 49 with Graves' hyperthyroidism. In DNA, the CDR3 is TGTGCCAGCAGCCGCCTTTCACAGGGGCAGCCCCAGCATTTT. Translating it yields CASSRLSQGQPQHF.